A single sample is the source of the 9 T cell receptor beta chains below, sequenced in a study of T cells in tuberculosis. Time point described: new active TB diagnosis, blood taken before or within 7 days of starting treatment. Profiled with immunoSEQ multiplex PCR; TCRdb holds only in-frame clones, not every one. Seen here are under 40,000 clones, roughly 95% observed once, and the top ten hold almost 4.5%. This specimen was PBMCs, taken at tuberculosis diagnosis. These receptors originate from an adult with tuberculosis.

The V and J genes are TRBV6-1 and TRBJ1-5; a weak D match, TRBD1 (6 bases). V was trimmed by 2 bases and J by 1 base, leaving 24 bases between them. CDR1 is MNHNS, CDR2 SASEGT, per germline. This CDR3 spans 20 amino acids. CDR3 coding DNA: TGTGCCAGCAGTGAATCAGGGCACAGGGAGTCCCGTTCGAGCAATCAGCCCCAGCATTTT. Translating it yields CASSESGHRESRSSNQPQHF.

This clone was seen only a few times. The CDR3 nucleotides are TGTGCCAGCTCACCTGACAGCCGAGGTGGCTACACCTTC. Translation gives CASSPDSRGGYTF. This rearrangement joins TRBV18 to TRBJ1-2, with a tentative D call TRBD1 (5 bases). The CDR3 covers 13 residues. V was clipped by 3 bases and J by 7 bases, with 12 bases between them. The germline CDR1 and CDR2 sequences are KGHSH and LQKENI.

This chain joins TRBV7-2 and TRBJ1-2; D unclear. The CDR3 runs to 13 residues. CDR1 is SGHTA and CDR2 is FQGNSA in the germline V gene. Trimming pared 5 bases from V and 7 bases from J, leaving 14 bases between. CDR3 sequence (DNA): TGTGCCAGCAGCCGGAACCGGGAGGGTGGCTACACCTTC. Residues: CASSRNREGGYTF.

The rearrangement uses TRBV15 and TRBJ2-4, with 9 bases that match TRBD1. J was trimmed by 5 bases and V by 7 bases; bases with no gene match: 3. CDR3 length: 13 residues. CDR1 is LNHNV and CDR2 is YYDKDF in the germline V gene (reference sequence). The CDR3 nucleotides are TGTGCCACCAAAACAGGGGGCCAAAACATTCAGTACTTC. Protein: CATKTGGQNIQYF.

V gene TRBV9 combines with J gene TRBJ2-2, with no clear D. The CDR3 is 14 amino acids. Germline V CDR1 and CDR2: SGDLS, YYNGEE. V lost 1 base, J lost 3 bases, and 7 bases lay in between. The CDR3 DNA reads TGTGCCAGCAGCGTAACACCGCACACCGGGGAGCTGTTTTTT. Amino acids: CASSVTPHTGELFF.

The chain recombines TRBV10-3 with TRBJ1-2, with D perhaps matching TRBD1 (5 bases). This CDR3 is 13 amino acids long. Trimming left V 3 bases short and J 4 bases short, with 9 bases between. The V gene's germline CDR1 is ENHRY and CDR2 SYGVKD. CDR3 amino acids: CAISDGGGYGYTF. The CDR3 nucleotides read TGTGCCATCAGTGATGGGGGGGGCTATGGCTACACCTTC.

V is TRBV7-9 and J is TRBJ2-3; the D gene is possibly TRBD1 (7 bases). The CDR3 consists of 14 residues. The V gene lost 6 bases and the J gene lost 4 bases, with 14 bases spanning the gap. Germline V lookup: CDR1 SEHNR, CDR2 FQNEAQ (reference sequence). The CDR3 DNA follows: TGTGCCAGCAGAGTCGGAGGGGGCGCAGATACGCAGTATTTT. Protein product: CASRVGGGADTQYF.

The chain carries TRBV25-1 and TRBJ2-1; TRBD1 aligns across 8 bases. The CDR3 is made up of 15 amino acids. Germline V gives CDR1 MGHDK, CDR2 SYGVNS. With 6 bases clipped from V and 4 bases from J, the junction kept 8 bases outside the gene matches. The CDR3 here is CASRSGGAGYNEQFF. The CDR3 DNA reads as TGTGCCAGCAGATCAGGGGGCGCGGGGTACAATGAGCAGTTCTTC.

The chain has TRBV9 and TRBJ2-2; possible D gene TRBD2, 5 bases. Germline CDR1 reads SGDLS; CDR2 reads YYNGEE. The CDR3 is 14 residues long. V shed 0 bases and J shed 5 bases, with 8 bases lying between them. The CDR3 DNA follows: TGTGCCAGCAGCGTAGTGTCGGGGACCGGGGAGCTGTTTTTT. Amino acid sequence: CASSVVSGTGELFF.